These 19 T cell receptor beta chains came from one sample sequenced in a study of blood T cell repertoires in COVID-19. The table came from immunoSEQ multiplex PCR; TCRdb's copy has only in-frame clones and leaves some out. This table has about 26,000 clones, under 90% appearing once. Sequencing was done on a sample of peripheral blood. These receptors all come from a human donor in a cohort sampled during active COVID-19.

The V call is TRBV5-6, the J call TRBJ2-1; no reliable D call. V gave up 0 bases and J gave up 9 bases, with 7 bases separating them. CDR1 is SGHDT and CDR2 is YYEEEE in the germline V gene. The CDR3 is 12 residues long. The CDR3 DNA follows: TGTGCCAGCAGCTTGGTGGCTGGTGAGCAGTTCTTC. Residues: CASSLVAGEQFF. The full variable domain, in which reference TRBV5-6 and TRBJ2-1 provide the parts outside the CDR3, is DAGVTQSPTHLIKTRGQQVTLRCSPKSGHDTVSWYQQALGQGPQFIFQYYEEEERQRGNFPDRFSGHQFPNYSSELNVNALLLGDSALYLCASSLVAGEQFFGPGTRLTVL.

The chain carries TRBV6-2 or TRBV6-3 and TRBJ2-2, with 7 bases matching TRBD1. Germline V gene lookup returns CDR1 MNHEY and CDR2 SVGEGT. The V segment lost 4 bases and the J segment 5 bases; nucleotides outside the gene matches: 7. CDR3 length: 15 amino acids. CDR3 in DNA: TGTGCCAGCAGTTCCACAGGGGTTTCGACCGGGGAGCTGTTTTTT. Its protein product is CASSSTGVSTGELFF.

The rearrangement joins TRBV27 to TRBJ2-3; D perhaps matches TRBD1 (6 bases). V gave up 8 bases and J gave up 0 bases, with 12 bases separating them. CDR1 and CDR2 from the germline V gene are MNHEY and SMNVEV (reference sequence). There are 14 residues in the CDR3. The CDR3: CASPPQGSTDTQYF. The CDR3 DNA reads as TGTGCCAGCCCTCCCCAGGGGAGCACAGATACGCAGTATTTT.

Notes on this clone: This CDR3 is also generated by other DNA sequences in the sample. The chain recombines TRBV5-1 with TRBJ1-5; D may be TRBD1 (6 bases). The CDR3 loop spans 14 amino acids. The germline V gene has CDR1 SGHRS and CDR2 YFSETQ. The V end lost 0 bases, the J end lost 2 bases, and 6 bases lay between the germline ends. The CDR3 loop reads CASSLEGGNQPQHF. CDR3 nucleotide sequence: TGCGCCAGCAGCTTGGAGGGGGGCAATCAGCCCCAGCATTTT.

V gene TRBV5-6 combines with J gene TRBJ1-2, with TRBD1 identical over 9 bases. CDR1 SGHDT and CDR2 YYEEEE come from the germline V gene. The trim removed 7 bases at V and 4 bases at J, leaving 8 bases unmatched. This CDR3 has 14 amino acids. In DNA, the CDR3 is TGTGCCAGCCATGGGACAGGGAGTCTCTATGGCTACACCTTC. Its protein is CASHGTGSLYGYTF.

The chain joins TRBV2 to TRBJ2-1; TRBD1 aligns across 8 bases. Germline assignment: CDR1 SNHLY and CDR2 FYNNEI. V lost 5 bases, J lost 3 bases, and 6 bases stayed unmatched. This CDR3 contains 15 residues. The DNA of the CDR3 is TGTGCCAGCAGTCCGGGACAGGCTTTCTACAATGAGCAGTTCTTC. Residues: CASSPGQAFYNEQFF.

This rearrangement joins TRBV11-3 to TRBJ1-3; no firm D call. Germline lookup yields CDR1 SGHNT and CDR2 YENEEA. V was clipped by 1 base and J by 4 bases, with 2 bases between them. CDR3 length equals 12 residues. The CDR3 DNA sequence: TGTGCCAGCAGCTTAGCGGGAAACACCATATATTTT. Its protein is CASSLAGNTIYF. The full variable domain, rest sourced from reference TRBV11-3 and TRBJ1-3, is EAGVVQSPRYKIIEKKQPVAFWCNPISGHNTLYWYLQNLGQGPELLIRYENEEAVDDSQLPKDRFSAERLKGVDSTLKIQPAELGDSAVYLCASSLAGNTIYFGEGSWLTVV.

The rearrangement uses TRBV7-6 and TRBJ1-1; a possible D gene is TRBD1 (5 bases). CDR1 is SGHVS, CDR2 FNYEAQ, per germline. The V end lost 2 bases, the J end lost 1 base, and 8 bases lay between the germline ends. CDR3 length: 14 residues. DNA for the CDR3: TGTGCCAGCAGCTTATACACAGGGAACACTGAAGCTTTCTTT. Protein product: CASSLYTGNTEAFF.

This clone was seen only a few times. The rearrangement links TRBV18 to TRBJ2-1, with 7 bases matching TRBD1. This CDR3 is built from 14 residues. J gave up 3 bases and V 8 bases, and 7 bases lay outside the gene matches. Looked up from germline, CDR1 is KGHSH and CDR2 is LQKENI. The CDR3 protein is CASTTGADYNEQFF. CDR3 DNA: TGTGCCAGCACTACAGGGGCGGACTACAATGAGCAGTTCTTC.

The rearrangement links TRBV5-1 to TRBJ1-1, with 9 nucleotides matching TRBD1. J lost 4 bases, V lost 4 bases, and 11 bases had no gene match. Germline CDR1 SGHRS, CDR2 YFSETQ. CDR3 length: 16 residues. The CDR3 DNA sequence: TGCGCCAGCAGCCCGGAACTGGGGACAGGGCCCACTGAAGCTTTCTTT. Amino acids: CASSPELGTGPTEAFF.

This rearrangement joins TRBV6-2 or TRBV6-3 to TRBJ1-2; D gene ambiguous. Germline V gene lookup returns CDR1 MNHEY and CDR2 SVGEGT. CDR3 length: 12 residues. V shed 6 bases and J shed 7 bases, with 12 bases lying between them. CDR3 nucleotides: TGTGCCAGCAGCCAGCCCTTATCTGGCTACACCTTC. It translates to CASSQPLSGYTF.

This chain links TRBV6-5 with TRBJ2-3; D gene ambiguous. CDR3 length: 13 residues. Germline-derived CDR1 and CDR2 are MNHEY and SVGAGI. Trimming removed 10 bases at V and 1 base at J, with 12 bases between. Here the CDR3 DNA reads TGTGCCATGAGAGATCCGCGCACAGATACGCAGTATTTT. Translating gives CAMRDPRTDTQYF.

The V gene is TRBV11-2, the J gene TRBJ2-6; 7 positions match TRBD1. This CDR3 is 16 amino acids long. The V and J ends lost 0 bases and 2 bases, in that order; junction bases with no gene match: 1. The germline V gene has CDR1 SGHAT and CDR2 FQNNGV. The CDR3 here is CASSLEGTAGANVLTF. The CDR3, as DNA: TGTGCCAGCAGCTTAGAAGGGACAGCTGGGGCCAACGTCCTGACTTTC.

This rearrangement joins TRBV4-1 to TRBJ2-6; 11 nucleotides align to TRBD2. Per germline, CDR1 MGHRA and CDR2 YSYEKL. The CDR3 length is 16 residues. V lost 5 bases to trimming and J lost 0 bases; unmatched junction nucleotides: 0. This chain's CDR3 is CASSGLAGSGANVLTF. The CDR3 coding sequence is TGCGCCAGCAGCGGACTAGCGGGCTCTGGGGCCAACGTCCTGACTTTC.

This clone is a singleton in its sample. The chain has TRBV19 and TRBJ1-5, with 7 bases aligning to TRBD1. CDR1 is LNHDA, CDR2 SQIVND, per germline (reference sequence). This CDR3 has 14 amino acids. Losses at the gene ends were 6 bases for V and 2 bases for J; bases not matched to a gene: 4. The CDR3 DNA reads TGTGCCAGTAGAAAGGGACAGCGCAATCAGCCCCAGCATTTT. Translation: CASRKGQRNQPQHF.

This clone has only a few counts. The V gene is TRBV24-1, the J gene TRBJ1-5; TRBD1 aligns across 10 bases. The CDR3 loop spans 18 amino acids. Germline V gene sequence: CDR1 KGHDR, CDR2 SFDVKD. V gave up 3 bases and J gave up 5 bases; unmatched junction bases: 12. The CDR3 DNA reads as TGTGCCACCAGTGATCCCCGGACAGGGGGTAGAAACTATCAGCCCCAGCATTTT. Its protein product is CATSDPRTGGRNYQPQHF.

A note on this clone: A junction end diverges from the germline sequence, so it may reflect a read error. This chain joins TRBV5-1 and TRBJ2-7; 8 nucleotides match TRBD2. Germline V CDR1 and CDR2: SGHRS, YFSETQ. This CDR3 has 13 residues. CDR3 residues: CASSLEGLAGWNF. Here the CDR3 DNA reads TGCGCCAGCAGCTTGGAGGGGCTAGCGGGTTGGAACTTC.

The V gene is TRBV7-9, the J gene TRBJ2-7; 8 bases are shared with TRBD1. The CDR3 contains 14 residues. With V trimmed by 1 base and J by 4 bases, 3 bases remained unmatched. The germline V gene has CDR1 SEHNR and CDR2 FQNEAQ (reference sequence). Written as DNA, the CDR3 is TGTGCCAGCAGCTTAGGGACAGGGAAATACGAGCAGTACTTC. Amino acid sequence: CASSLGTGKYEQYF.

The chain links TRBV5-6 to TRBJ2-5, with D possibly TRBD2 on 6 matching bases. The CDR3 is made up of 15 amino acids. V lost 5 bases and J 5 bases, leaving 19 bases between the germline ends. Germline V gene lookup returns CDR1 SGHDT and CDR2 YYEEEE. CDR3 sequence (DNA): TGTGCCAGCAGTCGGGGACTCTACCAAGGGGAGACCCAGTACTTC. Its translation is CASSRGLYQGETQYF.